A selection of T cell receptor beta chains follows, all from one sample in a study of cytomegalovirus exposure and HLA in healthy donors. The protocol was immunoSEQ multiplex PCR, while the TCRdb copy is restricted to in-frame clones and leaves out a portion. Counted here are some 150,000 clones, about 72% occurring once; the ten biggest clones make up more than 3%. The sample consisted of PBMCs. The receptors were sampled from a man between 25 and 39 years old in good health and CMV-seropositive. Both conserved end residues are trimmed from each CDR3. The listing skips clone size in some rows; elsewhere it reads once, few, many or a size class.

V | size | CDR3
TRBV9 | few | ASSVHMNTEAF
TRBV6-5 | - | ASSSSQGASLEQY
TRBV5-1 | - | ASSRGQGTSTDTQY
TRBV16 | few | ASSQHGQGNTYEQY
TRBV29-1 | - | SATGTGSNYGYT
TRBV6-1 | - | ASSEAGQGAYGYT
TRBV18 | - | ASSPSPDTQY
TRBV4-1 | - | ASNPNFGGNSYEQY
TRBV6-1 | - | ASSSNRGLNTEAF
TRBV7-9 | - | ASSFGVADTQY
TRBV18 | - | ASSPQAVGAGNEQF
TRBV2 | - | ASSEGQAGNQPQH
TRBV28 | - | ASAPHSGTGVHEQY
TRBV29-1 | - | SVRGTESPYEQY
TRBV5-4 | - | ASSLDWGEEENSPLH
TRBV5-1 | - | ASSTGQGYEQY
TRBV27 | few | ASSLYSEQETQY
TRBV5-1 | - | ASSLTETNTGELF
TRBV2 | - | ASSFLQGDTDTQY
TRBV10-3 | - | AISGVGRGREQY
TRBV6-5 | - | ASTASGHTGELF
TRBV4-2 | - | ASSPGTPGAGETQY
TRBV7-9 | - | ASSFRDFEQY
TRBV4-1 | - | ASSQEGGTGSYGYT
TRBV7-2 | - | ASRVGTGPYEQY
TRBV27 | - | ASRAGTGPKETQY
TRBV7-2 | - | ASSLSTVGGRAPETQY
TRBV4-1 | - | ASSQVSSGGFNEQF
TRBV4-1 | - | ASSQVGRDQPQH
TRBV9 | - | ASSVVPSGADTQY
TRBV6-1 | - | ASSPGTVKTYEQY
TRBV19 | - | ASSIQGSYNEQF
TRBV4-1 | - | ASSQDSAGGEEQY
TRBV7-6 | - | ASSLGGEEDTQY
TRBV2 | - | ASSEFGGQGATYEQY
TRBV9 | - | ASSPDRGETQY
TRBV7-2 | - | ASSLIGDSYEQY
TRBV7-2 | - | ASSLVLLAGVSSYNEQF
TRBV19 | - | ASSIQVGNTIY
TRBV11-2 | - | ASSLARSLSYEQY
TRBV7-8 | - | ASSLVPGSYEQY
TRBV27 | - | ASSLRGPGSHNEQF
TRBV19 | - | ASSIGQTPNEKLF
TRBV7-9 | - | ASNLIYEQF
TRBV6-1 | - | ASSEVGARTDTQY
TRBV2 | few | ASSETRTGGHEQY
TRBV5-1 | - | ASSPGQGGEQY
TRBV5-6 | once | ASSLAGQGNEKLF
TRBV4-3 | - | ASSQSSWDRVNTEAF
TRBV23-1 | - | ASSQSYSLNYGYT
TRBV5-6 | - | ASSPYDRGGETQY
TRBV15 | - | ATHETGLTNEKLF
TRBV5-6 | - | ASSTGPGGNEKLF
TRBV11-1 | - | ASSLVFGSGDYNEQF
TRBV2 | - | ASTFSDRDTEAF
TRBV6-5 | - | ASSYLGGEATDTQY
TRBV11-2 | - | ASSLGPGVQETQY
TRBV28 | - | AKPPQGYQPQH